The present entry profiles one TCR beta chain with its context. No antigen is known for it. A much larger clone is a single base away; this may be a read error. MiXCR, run by TCRdb on the RT-PCR reads, gives a single entry per CDR3 protein. The sample includes roughly 650,000 distinct CDR3 sequences, 12% to 15% seen only once; the top ten take 6.5% to 8%. The sample originates from a study of response to subunit inactivated influenza vaccine. The germline V gene encodes CDR1 MDHEN and CDR2 SYDVKM. The V gene end was trimmed by 10 bases and the J gene end by 7 bases; junction bases not matched to a gene: 13. CDR3 length: 14 amino acids. General study results and limits: There was a suggestion from the authors that each seasonal influenza vaccination recruits few new T cells.

This TCR was recovered from a man aged 50 to 59 who received an inactivated influenza vaccine. The specimen was PBMCs from blood, collected approximately 15 days before vaccination. The chain employs TRBV28 and TRBJ2-1, with 7 nucleotides matching TRBD1. The CDR3 loop reads CAIRKGGDHNEQFF. The CDR3 region has the DNA TGTGCCATTCGGAAAGGGGGCGATCATAATGAGCAGTTCTTC. The variable domain in full, with the rest retrieved from reference TRBV28 and TRBJ2-1, is DVKVTQSSRYLVKRTGEKVFLECVQDMDHENMFWYRQDPGLGLRLIYFSYDVKMKEKGDIPEGYSVSREKKERFSLILESASTNQTSMYLCAIRKGGDHNEQFFGPGTRLTVL.